This T cell receptor (beta chain) was identified in a study of blood T cell repertoires in COVID-19. In the study's own analysis: Quantification of nucleated cells was approximated via reference gene primer amplification. This table comes from immunoSEQ multiplex PCR, and its TCRdb copy is limited to in-frame clones, with some not included. V and J calls and clone size are as listed in that table; D and trimming were resolved from the DNA. This sample yields approximately 170,000 clones, of which around 80% are seen a single time; about 10% belongs to the top ten. The CDR3 contains 14 residues. Losses at the gene ends were 4 bases for V and 6 bases for J; bases not matched to a gene: 6. CDR1 and CDR2 from the germline V gene are KGHDR and SFDVKD.

Sequencing used peripheral blood. This chain uses TRBV24-1 with TRBJ2-3, with 7 bases matching TRBD1. The sequence was obtained from a man aged 60-69 years with active or convalescent COVID-19. The CDR3 DNA follows: TGTGCCACCAGTGACCAAGACAGGGAGGATACGCAGTATTTT. This encodes CATSDQDREDTQYF.